This passage covers 27 T cell receptor beta chains from one sample sequenced in a study of T cells in tumors after PD-1 blockade. Data came from immunoSEQ multiplex PCR; TCRdb stores just in-frame clones and leaves some out. Seen here are more than 40,000 clones, around 85% observed once, and the top ten hold 4% to 5%. Material: PBMCs, obtained before anti-PD-1 treatment. The receptor source for this set is a human donor with basal cell carcinoma.

The V call is TRBV27, the J call TRBJ1-1; no definite D call. V lost 8 bases to trimming and J lost 5 bases, with 15 bases between them. Germline V CDR1 and CDR2: MNHEY, SMNVEV (reference sequence). This CDR3 contains 13 residues. CDR3 in amino acids: CASSPSRETEAFF. CDR3 nucleotides: TGTGCCAGCTCTCCTAGTAGAGAGACTGAAGCTTTCTTT.

Points on this clone: The junction shows a germline mismatch at one end, possibly a read error. The chain is built from TRBV6-6 and TRBJ2-7; D ambiguous. Germline V CDR1 and CDR2: MNHNY, SVGAGI (reference sequence). This CDR3 contains 12 residues. CDR3 nucleotides: TGTGCCAGCAGTTACGACCTTTGGCGGATCTTATTC. It encodes CASSYDLWRILF.

This chain uses TRBV4-1 with TRBJ2-1; 9 bases fit TRBD2. Germline values: CDR1 MGHRA, CDR2 YSYEKL. This CDR3 comprises 16 residues. Germline trimming cut 3 bases from V and 9 bases from J; bases unmatched to any gene: 12. The chain's CDR3 is CASSQGRSSGVSEQFF. Written as DNA, the CDR3 is TGCGCCAGCAGCCAGGGGAGGTCTAGCGGGGTGTCTGAGCAGTTCTTC.

This chain joins TRBV7-9 and TRBJ1-2; 7 bases are shared with TRBD1. V lost 2 bases, J lost 7 bases, and 7 bases stayed unmatched. The CDR3 has 14 residues. Looked up from germline, CDR1 is SEHNR and CDR2 is FQNEAQ (reference sequence). CDR3 nucleotide sequence: TGTGCCAGCAGCTTAAAGGGGGCGCGTGGTGGCTACACCTTC. Its protein is CASSLKGARGGYTF.

This clone was observed a single time. V and J are TRBV7-8 and TRBJ2-3, with 8 bases identical to TRBD2. V was clipped by 5 bases and J by 4 bases; unmatched bases: 11. CDR1 is SGHVS, CDR2 FQNEAQ, per germline. The CDR3 totals 16 residues. CDR3 sequence (DNA): TGTGCCAGCAGCCAAGGAGCGGGGGCCTTAGCAGATACGCAGTATTTT. This gives the protein CASSQGAGALADTQYF.

The chain is built from TRBV21-1 and TRBJ2-1; the D call of TRBD1 is as the table states it, not checked on the DNA. TRBV21-1 is annotated as a pseudogene. The CDR3 loop spans 12 amino acids. The chain's CDR3 is CASSKVGPERFF. The CDR3 region has the DNA TGTGCCAGCAGCAAAGTTGGGCCAGAACGGTTCTTC.

The rearrangement uses TRBV28 and TRBJ1-4, with a possible D match to TRBD1 (6 bases). This CDR3 region has 13 residues. Germline CDR1 reads MDHEN; CDR2 reads SYDVKM. Between the trimmed V and J ends, which lost 6 bases and 7 bases, there was a span of 12 bases. The chain's CDR3 is CASSVTGREKLFF. CDR3 bases: TGTGCCAGCAGCGTAACAGGGCGTGAAAAACTGTTTTTT. The entire variable domain, with the rest obtained from reference TRBV28 and TRBJ1-4, is as follows: DVKVTQSSRYLVKRTGEKVFLECVQDMDHENMFWYRQDPGLGLRLIYFSYDVKMKEKGDIPEGYSVSREKKERFSLILESASTNQTSMYLCASSVTGREKLFFGSGTQLSVL.

The chain links TRBV10-3 to TRBJ1-1, with D hard to call. The CDR3 is 14 amino acids. Trimming pared 3 bases from V and 1 base from J, leaving 9 bases between. CDR1 and CDR2 (germline): ENHRY, SYGVKD. The CDR3 coding sequence is TGTGCCATCAGTGATTTAAGGGAGAACACTGAAGCTTTCTTT. Translating it yields CAISDLRENTEAFF.

The V gene is TRBV19, the J gene TRBJ2-3; 12 nucleotides align to TRBD2. This CDR3 comprises 17 residues. V dropped 4 bases and J dropped 2; count of bases not matched to a gene: 7. Per the germline V gene, CDR1 is LNHDA and CDR2 is SQIVND (reference sequence). The CDR3 DNA sequence: TGTGCCAGTAGTAGGCTAGCGGGGGGGACAGTCACAGATACGCAGTATTTT. Translated, it gives CASSRLAGGTVTDTQYF.

The chain links TRBV28 to TRBJ1-2; 9 bases are a match to TRBD1. Per the germline V gene, CDR1 is MDHEN and CDR2 is SYDVKM. Unmatched junction bases numbered 2, after V lost 4 bases and J lost 2 bases. The CDR3 loop spans 14 amino acids. CDR3 sequence reads: CASSSGTGNYGYTF. CDR3 DNA: TGTGCCAGCAGTTCCGGGACAGGGAACTATGGCTACACCTTC.

For the CDR3, the DNA is TGTGCCAGTAGTATCGGACAGGGGGCTACCACCGGGGAGCTGTTTTTT. This codes for CASSIGQGATTGELFF. The V call is TRBV19, the J call TRBJ2-2; 11 bases map to TRBD1. The ends lost 3 bases at V and 4 bases at J; junction bases unmatched: 4. Germline V lookup: CDR1 LNHDA, CDR2 SQIVND (reference sequence). This CDR3 has 16 amino acids.

CDR3 in amino acids: CASSSRRLQETQYF. For the CDR3, the DNA is TGTGCCAGCAGTTCGCGACGGTTACAAGAGACCCAGTACTTC. The chain couples TRBV27 to TRBJ2-5; no firm D call. CDR3 length: 14 residues. In germline, CDR1 is MNHEY, CDR2 SMNVEV (reference sequence). The V and J ends lost 4 bases and 2 bases respectively, with 11 bases between them.

The chain uses TRBV9 and TRBJ2-3; 7 positions match TRBD2. With V trimmed by 0 bases and J by 0 bases, 7 bases remained unmatched. This CDR3 has 17 residues. CDR1 is SGDLS, CDR2 YYNGEE, per germline. The CDR3 nucleotides are TGTGCCAGCAGCGTAGGGTCGGGGGGTTTTAGCACAGATACGCAGTATTTT. Translated: CASSVGSGGFSTDTQYF.

This clone was picked up one time. The V and J genes are TRBV6-4 and TRBJ1-2, with TRBD1 as a possible D gene (6 bases). The CDR3 spans 15 residues. V was pared by 6 bases and J by 7 bases, with 21 bases between. The germline CDR1 and CDR2 sequences are MRHNA and SNTAGT. The CDR3 sequence is CASSEISGTKSGYTF. The CDR3 DNA sequence: TGTGCCAGCAGCGAAATCTCCGGGACAAAGAGTGGCTACACCTTC.

This chain connects TRBV10-2 to TRBJ2-1; perhaps TRBD2 as D (5 bases). Germline-derived CDR1 and CDR2 are WSHSY and SAAADI. CDR3 length: 14 amino acids. V was clipped by 3 bases and J by 7 bases, with 13 bases between them. CDR3 in DNA: TGCGCCAGCAGTGAAGGAGTCAGGAGGAATGAGCAGTTCTTC. It is translated as CASSEGVRRNEQFF.

This clone was seen just once. The chain is built from TRBV4-1 and TRBJ1-6; 7 bases line up with TRBD1. Unmatched junction bases numbered 7, after V lost 4 bases and J lost 7 bases. This CDR3 spans 15 amino acids. Germline loops: CDR1 MGHRA, CDR2 YSYEKL. The CDR3: CASSRMTGINSPLHF. In DNA, the CDR3 is TGCGCCAGCAGCCGTATGACAGGGATCAATTCACCCCTCCACTTT.

J is TRBJ2-5 and V is TRBV5-6; maybe TRBD2 (5 bases). V dropped 1 base and J dropped 4 bases, with 11 bases sitting between them. The CDR3 has 14 amino acids. The V gene's germline CDR1 is SGHDT and CDR2 YYEEEE. The CDR3 loop is CASSLNGVGETQYF. The CDR3 coding sequence is TGTGCCAGCAGCTTGAACGGGGTCGGAGAGACCCAGTACTTC.

CDR3 DNA: TGCGCCAGCAGCTTGGGCCAGGGGGAAACCGGGGAGCTGTTTTTT. As protein: CASSLGQGETGELFF. This sequence joins TRBV5-1 and TRBJ2-2; 7 nucleotides match TRBD1. Losses at the gene ends were 0 bases for V and 5 bases for J; bases not matched to a gene: 4. The CDR3 sequence is 15 residues long. Germline V lookup: CDR1 SGHRS, CDR2 YFSETQ.

The chain couples TRBV6-5 to TRBJ2-1; 7 positions match TRBD1. CDR1 is MNHEY and CDR2 is SVGAGI in the germline V gene. Trimming removed 2 bases from V and 0 bases from J; junction bases left unmatched: 1. This CDR3 has 15 amino acids. For the CDR3, the DNA is TGTGCCAGCAGTTACACAGGGGTCTCCTACAATGAGCAGTTCTTC. This sequence encodes CASSYTGVSYNEQFF.

The V gene is TRBV18, the J gene TRBJ2-1; 10 bases map to TRBD2. Trimming took 3 bases from V and 8 from J; bases not matched to a gene: 10. Germline V lookup: CDR1 KGHSH, CDR2 LQKENI. CDR3 size: 16 residues. CDR3 protein: CASSPPSGGASHEQFF. DNA for the CDR3: TGTGCCAGCTCACCCCCCAGCGGGGGGGCCTCCCATGAGCAGTTCTTC.

This chain connects TRBV30 to TRBJ1-1; no definite D call. The V gene lost 0 bases and the J gene lost 5 bases, with 4 bases spanning the gap. The CDR3 length is 11 residues. Germline V lookup: CDR1 GTSNPN, CDR2 SVGIG (reference sequence). Here the CDR3 reads CAWSVTTEAFF. The CDR3 DNA is TGTGCCTGGAGTGTAACGACTGAAGCTTTCTTT.

J is TRBJ1-5 and V is TRBV5-5; D call uncertain. Germline V gene lookup returns CDR1 SGHKS and CDR2 YYEKEE (reference sequence). The CDR3 covers 14 residues. Trimming removed 0 bases at V and 2 bases at J, with 6 bases between. CDR3 residues: CASSLEGGNQPQHF. CDR3 sequence (DNA): TGTGCCAGCAGCTTGGAGGGAGGCAATCAGCCCCAGCATTTT.

J is TRBJ1-1 and V is TRBV5-1; D is ambiguous. Germline V gene lookup returns CDR1 SGHRS and CDR2 YFSETQ. Between the trimmed V and J ends, which lost 5 bases and 4 bases, there was a span of 12 bases. The CDR3 covers 13 residues. The CDR3 region is CASSRWEGTEAFF. Written as DNA, the CDR3 is TGCGCCAGCAGTAGGTGGGAGGGCACTGAAGCTTTCTTT.

V usage is TRBV4-2 and J usage is TRBJ1-5, with 7 bases fitting TRBD1. The V gene end was trimmed by 4 bases and the J gene end by 5 bases; junction bases not matched to a gene: 2. Germline V gene data show CDR1 as LGHNA and CDR2 as YNFKEQ. The CDR3 runs to 13 residues. The CDR3 spells CASSPTGDQPQHF. CDR3 DNA: TGTGCCAGCAGCCCCACAGGGGATCAGCCCCAGCATTTT.

This clone was counted once. This chain uses TRBV24-1 with TRBJ2-1, with D perhaps TRBD1 (6 bases). Germline V lookup: CDR1 KGHDR, CDR2 SFDVKD. The CDR3 covers 14 residues. Between the trimmed V and J ends, which lost 4 bases and 6 bases, there was a span of 12 bases. The CDR3 DNA sequence: TGTGCCACCAGTGAACCCGGACAGTCCAATGAGCAGTTCTTC. Translation: CATSEPGQSNEQFF.

V and J are TRBV7-2 and TRBJ2-1; D remains ambiguous. The CDR3 contains 16 residues. Trimming shortened V by 1 base and J by 2 bases, and 12 bases separated the two germline ends. CDR1 is SGHTA and CDR2 is FQGNSA in the germline V gene. The CDR3 sequence is CASSLGGVRAYNEQFF. The CDR3 coding sequence is TGTGCCAGCAGCTTAGGAGGAGTAAGAGCCTACAATGAGCAGTTCTTC.

The V and J genes are TRBV23-1 and TRBJ2-2, with no clear D. TRBV23-1 is an ORF for which the function is uncertain. The CDR3 runs 16 residues. The V end was cut by 0 bases, the J end by 2 bases, with 10 bases between. The chain's CDR3 is CASSQSVNGNTGELFF. The CDR3 DNA reads TGCGCCAGCAGTCAATCGGTTAACGGCAACACCGGGGAGCTGTTTTTT.